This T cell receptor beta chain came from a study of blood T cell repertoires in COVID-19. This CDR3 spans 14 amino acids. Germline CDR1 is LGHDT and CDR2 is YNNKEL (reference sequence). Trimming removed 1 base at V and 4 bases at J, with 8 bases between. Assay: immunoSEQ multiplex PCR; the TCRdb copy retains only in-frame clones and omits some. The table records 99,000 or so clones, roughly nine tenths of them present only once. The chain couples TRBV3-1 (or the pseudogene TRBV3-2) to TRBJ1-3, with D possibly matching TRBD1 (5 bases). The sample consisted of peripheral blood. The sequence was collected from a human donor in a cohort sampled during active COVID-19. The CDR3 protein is CASSQGKGGNTIYF. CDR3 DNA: TGTGCCAGCAGCCAAGGGAAGGGGGGAAACACCATATATTTT.